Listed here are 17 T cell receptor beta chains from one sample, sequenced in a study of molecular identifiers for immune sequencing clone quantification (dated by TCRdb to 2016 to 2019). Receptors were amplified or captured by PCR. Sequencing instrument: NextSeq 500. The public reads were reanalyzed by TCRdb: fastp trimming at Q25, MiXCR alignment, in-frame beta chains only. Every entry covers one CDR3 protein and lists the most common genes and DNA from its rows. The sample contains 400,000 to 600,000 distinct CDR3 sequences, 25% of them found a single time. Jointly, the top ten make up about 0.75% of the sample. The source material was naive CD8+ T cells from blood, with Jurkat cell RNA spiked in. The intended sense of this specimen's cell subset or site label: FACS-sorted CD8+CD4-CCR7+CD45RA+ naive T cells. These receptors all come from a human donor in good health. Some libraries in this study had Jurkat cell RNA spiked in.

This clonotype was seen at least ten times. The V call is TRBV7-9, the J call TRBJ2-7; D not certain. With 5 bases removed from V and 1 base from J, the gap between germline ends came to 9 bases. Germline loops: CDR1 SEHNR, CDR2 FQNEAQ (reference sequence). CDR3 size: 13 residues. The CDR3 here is CASSPKASYEQYF. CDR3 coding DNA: TGTGCCAGCAGCCCTAAAGCATCCTACGAGCAGTACTTC.

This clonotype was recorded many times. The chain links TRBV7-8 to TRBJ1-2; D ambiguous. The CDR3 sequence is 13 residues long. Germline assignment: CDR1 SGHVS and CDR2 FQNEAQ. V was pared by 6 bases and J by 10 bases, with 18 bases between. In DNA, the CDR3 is TGTGCCAGCAGGAGAGAGCCGCGAGATCCCTACACCTTC. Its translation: CASRREPRDPYTF.

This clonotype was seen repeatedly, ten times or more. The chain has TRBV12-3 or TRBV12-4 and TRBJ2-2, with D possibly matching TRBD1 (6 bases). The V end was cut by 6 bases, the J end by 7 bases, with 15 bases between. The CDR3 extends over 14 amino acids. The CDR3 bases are TGTGCCAGCAGCCCGGACAGTTCCGGCGGGGAGCTGTTTTTT. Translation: CASSPDSSGGELFF.

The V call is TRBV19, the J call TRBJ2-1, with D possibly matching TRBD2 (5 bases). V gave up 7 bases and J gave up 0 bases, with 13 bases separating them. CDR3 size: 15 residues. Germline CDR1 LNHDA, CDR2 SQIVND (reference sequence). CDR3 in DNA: TGTGCCAGTAAGGCTAGCCCGAGCTCCTACAATGAGCAGTTCTTC. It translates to CASKASPSSYNEQFF.

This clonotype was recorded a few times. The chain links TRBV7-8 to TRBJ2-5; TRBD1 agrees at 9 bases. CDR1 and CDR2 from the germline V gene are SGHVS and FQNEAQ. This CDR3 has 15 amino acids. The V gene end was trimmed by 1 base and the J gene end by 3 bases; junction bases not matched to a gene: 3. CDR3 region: CASSLGGTGKETQYF. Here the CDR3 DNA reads TGTGCCAGCAGCTTAGGGGGGACAGGGAAAGAGACCCAGTACTTC.

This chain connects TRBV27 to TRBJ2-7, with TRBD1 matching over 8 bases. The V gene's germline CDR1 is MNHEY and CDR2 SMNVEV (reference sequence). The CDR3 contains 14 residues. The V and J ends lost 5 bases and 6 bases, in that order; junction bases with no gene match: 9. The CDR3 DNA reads TGTGCCAGCAGTCTTACAGGGGGGCTCTCCGAGCAGTACTTC. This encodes CASSLTGGLSEQYF.

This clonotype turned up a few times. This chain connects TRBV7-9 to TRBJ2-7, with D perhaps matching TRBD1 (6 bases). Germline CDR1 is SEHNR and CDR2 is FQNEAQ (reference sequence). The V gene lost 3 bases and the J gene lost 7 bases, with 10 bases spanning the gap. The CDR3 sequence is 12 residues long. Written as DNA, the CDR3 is TGTGCCAGCAGCTTCGGGACAACGGAGCAGTACTTC. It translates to CASSFGTTEQYF.

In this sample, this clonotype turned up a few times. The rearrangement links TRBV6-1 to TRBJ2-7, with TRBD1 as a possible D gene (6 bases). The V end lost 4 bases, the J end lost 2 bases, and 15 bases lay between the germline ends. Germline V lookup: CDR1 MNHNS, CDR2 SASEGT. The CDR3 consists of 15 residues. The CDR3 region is CASSVFRGTPYEQYF. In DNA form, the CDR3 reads TGTGCCAGCAGTGTCTTCAGGGGCACTCCCTACGAGCAGTACTTC.

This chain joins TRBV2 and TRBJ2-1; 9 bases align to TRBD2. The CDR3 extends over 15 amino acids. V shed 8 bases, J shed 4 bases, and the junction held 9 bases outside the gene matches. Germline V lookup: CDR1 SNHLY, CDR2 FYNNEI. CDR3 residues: CASGISGSSYNEQFF. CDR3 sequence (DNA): TGTGCCAGCGGTATTAGCGGGAGTTCTTACAATGAGCAGTTCTTC. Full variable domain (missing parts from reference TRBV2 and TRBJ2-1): EPEVTQTPSHQVTQMGQEVILRCVPISNHLYFYWYRQILGQKVEFLVSFYNNEISEKSEIFDDQFSVERPDGSNFTLKIRSTKLEDSAMYFCASGISGSSYNEQFFGPGTRLTVL.

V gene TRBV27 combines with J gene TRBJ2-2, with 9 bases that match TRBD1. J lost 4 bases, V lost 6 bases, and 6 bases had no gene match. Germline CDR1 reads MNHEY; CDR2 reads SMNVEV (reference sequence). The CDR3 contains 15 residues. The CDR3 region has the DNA TGTGCCAGCAGGCACGGGACAGGGACCACCGGGGAGCTGTTTTTT. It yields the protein CASRHGTGTTGELFF.

The CDR3 loop is CATSTGAVMNTEAFF. DNA of the CDR3: TGTGCCACCAGCACAGGGGCAGTAATGAACACTGAAGCTTTCTTT. V is TRBV15 and J is TRBJ1-1, with a weak D call TRBD1 (6 bases). The CDR3 sequence is 15 residues long. Germline V CDR1 and CDR2: LNHNV, YYDKDF (reference sequence). Trimming pared 4 bases from V and 0 bases from J, leaving 12 bases between. Drawing the rest from reference TRBV15 and TRBJ1-1, the complete variable domain is DAMVIQNPRYQVTQFGKPVTLSCSQTLNHNVMYWYQQKSSQAPKLLFHYYDKDFNNEADTPDNFQSRRPNTSFCFLDIRSPGLGDTAMYLCATSTGAVMNTEAFFGQGTRLTVV.

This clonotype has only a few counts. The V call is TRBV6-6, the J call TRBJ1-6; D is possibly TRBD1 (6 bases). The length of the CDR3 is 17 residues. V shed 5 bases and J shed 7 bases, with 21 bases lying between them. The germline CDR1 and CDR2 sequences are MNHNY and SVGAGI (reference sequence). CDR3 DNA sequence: TGTGCCAGCAGTCTATCGGGGGCCGTACACCCCAATTCACCCCTCCACTTT. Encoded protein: CASSLSGAVHPNSPLHF.

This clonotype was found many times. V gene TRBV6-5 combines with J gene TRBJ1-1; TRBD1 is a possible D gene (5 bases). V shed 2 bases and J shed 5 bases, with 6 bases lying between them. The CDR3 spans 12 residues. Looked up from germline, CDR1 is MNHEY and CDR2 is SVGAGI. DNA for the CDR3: TGTGCCAGCAGTTACGGGGGGACTGAAGCTTTCTTT. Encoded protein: CASSYGGTEAFF.

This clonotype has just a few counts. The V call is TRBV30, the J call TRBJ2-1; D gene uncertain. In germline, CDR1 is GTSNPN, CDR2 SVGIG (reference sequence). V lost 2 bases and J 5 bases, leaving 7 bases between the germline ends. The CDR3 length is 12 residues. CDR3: CAWSLGHNEQFF. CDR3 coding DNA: TGTGCCTGGAGTTTGGGCCACAATGAGCAGTTCTTC.

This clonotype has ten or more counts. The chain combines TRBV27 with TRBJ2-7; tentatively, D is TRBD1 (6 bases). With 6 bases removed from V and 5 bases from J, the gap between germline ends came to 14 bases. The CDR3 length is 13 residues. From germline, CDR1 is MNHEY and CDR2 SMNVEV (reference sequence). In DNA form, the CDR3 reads TGTGCCAGCAGCAACACACAGGGCCACGAGCAGTACTTC. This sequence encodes CASSNTQGHEQYF.

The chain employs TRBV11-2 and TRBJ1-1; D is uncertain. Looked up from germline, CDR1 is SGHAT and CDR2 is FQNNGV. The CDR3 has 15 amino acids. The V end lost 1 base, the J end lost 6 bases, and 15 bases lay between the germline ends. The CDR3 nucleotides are TGTGCCAGCAGCTTAGTGGACGAAGAGTTATCTGAAGCTTTCTTT. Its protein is CASSLVDEELSEAFF.

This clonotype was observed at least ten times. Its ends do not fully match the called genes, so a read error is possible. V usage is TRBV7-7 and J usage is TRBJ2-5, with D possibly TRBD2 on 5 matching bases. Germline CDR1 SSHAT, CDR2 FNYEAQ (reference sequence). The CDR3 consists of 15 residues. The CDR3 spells CASSLALGVQETQYF. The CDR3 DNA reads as TGTGCTAGCAGCTTAGCGTTAGGTGTCCAAGAGACCCAGTACTTC.